This is a list of T cell receptor beta chains from one sample in a study of cytomegalovirus exposure and HLA in healthy donors. TCRdb keeps only in-frame clones here, not all; method: immunoSEQ multiplex PCR. The sample shows roughly 140,000 clones, roughly three quarters of them seen only once. Sequenced input: PBMCs. These receptors originate from a woman between 50 and 59 years old in good health and CMV-seronegative. CDR3s include the opening cysteine and the closing phenylalanine or tryptophan. The order of the fields is J gene, V gene, D gene, clone size, CDR3 protein, CDR3 DNA. A D gene is named only where the DNA matches it firmly. Only some rows state a clone size, as once, few, many or a class for expanded clones.

>TRBJ2-1|TRBV21-1|NA|NA
CASRPALGLESYNEQFF
TGTGCCAGCCGCCCCGCATTGGGTCTAGAGTCCTACAATGAGCAGTTCTTC
>TRBJ2-7|TRBV18|TRBD1|NA
CASSPGFGQGAHEQYF
TGTGCCAGCTCACCAGGTTTTGGACAGGGGGCCCACGAGCAGTACTTC
>TRBJ2-3|TRBV27|NA|few
CASRTDYASDTQYF
TGTGCCAGCAGGACGGACTATGCTTCAGATACGCAGTATTTT
>TRBJ1-2|TRBV5-4|NA|once
CASSPPLGGSVYGYTF
TGTGCCAGCAGCCCCCCCCTGGGAGGGTCCGTCTATGGCTACACCTTC
>TRBJ2-3|TRBV7-8|TRBD2|NA
CASSSGLAVNTDTQYF
TGTGCCAGCAGCTCGGGACTAGCGGTTAACACAGATACGCAGTATTTT
>TRBJ2-5|TRBV6-1|NA|NA
CASSESTESGTQYF
TGTGCCAGCAGTGAATCGACAGAATCGGGGACCCAGTACTTC
>TRBJ1-6|TRBV6-5|NA|NA
CASSSQGHWSSPLHF
TGTGCCAGCAGCTCCCAGGGACATTGGAGTTCACCCCTCCACTTT
>TRBJ1-4|TRBV4-1|NA|NA
CASSQGQRGEKLFF
TGCGCCAGCAGCCAAGGACAGCGCGGTGAAAAACTGTTTTTT
>TRBJ1-1|TRBV6-5|NA|few
CASSYSGEGTEAFF
TGTGCCAGCAGTTACTCAGGGGAGGGAACTGAAGCTTTCTTT
>TRBJ2-7|TRBV4-1|NA|NA
CASSQGLGVEQYF
TGCGCCAGCAGCCAAGGACTAGGGGTCGAGCAGTACTTC
>TRBJ1-1|TRBV28|NA|NA
CASSLWRLGADTEAFF
TGTGCCAGCAGTTTATGGAGGCTGGGGGCTGACACTGAAGCTTTCTTT
>TRBJ2-7|TRBV5-4|NA|NA
CASSLSPGYEQYF
TGTGCCAGCAGCTTGAGCCCGGGTTACGAGCAGTACTTC
>TRBJ1-5|TRBV5-6|NA|NA
CASSLFSVNQPQHF
TGTGCCAGCAGCTTGTTCAGTGTTAATCAGCCCCAGCATTTT
>TRBJ1-2|TRBV2|NA|once
CASSDVRNNYGYTF
TGTGCCAGCAGTGACGTCAGAAACAACTATGGCTACACCTTC
>TRBJ2-2|TRBV7-7|TRBD2|NA
CASSLSSGGSTGELFF
TGTGCTAGCAGCTTATCTAGCGGGGGGTCCACCGGGGAGCTGTTTTTT
>TRBJ1-1|TRBV5-1|TRBD1|few
CASSLDRGQGEAFF
TGCGCCAGCAGCTTGGACAGGGGGCAAGGTGAAGCTTTCTTT
>TRBJ2-5|TRBV7-2|NA|NA
CASSLVAQGLLETQYF
TGTGCCAGCAGCTTAGTCGCCCAGGGTCTCTTGGAGACCCAGTACTTC
>TRBJ1-1|TRBV11-1|TRBD1|NA
CASSYWGQGMNTEAFF
TGTGCCAGCAGCTATTGGGGACAGGGTATGAACACTGAAGCTTTCTTT
>TRBJ2-5|TRBV2|NA|few
CASSVSGSRGETQYF
TGTGCCAGCAGTGTCTCCGGGTCCCGCGGAGAGACCCAGTACTTC
>TRBJ2-7|TRBV6-1|TRBD2|once
CASSGGGGSYEQYF
TGTGCCAGCAGTGGGGGGGGAGGGTCCTACGAGCAGTACTTC
>TRBJ2-1|TRBV5-1|TRBD1|NA
CASSLESGTELYNEQFF
TGCGCCAGCAGCTTGGAATCCGGGACAGAGTTATACAATGAGCAGTTCTTC
>TRBJ2-6|TRBV4-1|NA|NA
CASSQLSGTGSSGANVLTF
TGCGCCAGCAGCCAATTGAGCGGGACAGGTAGCTCTGGGGCCAACGTCCTGACTTTC
>TRBJ1-2|TRBV15|NA|NA
CATSREYGSYGYTF
TGTGCCACCAGCAGAGAATACGGTTCCTATGGCTACACCTTC
>TRBJ1-6|TRBV7-2|TRBD1|NA
CASSLVGGDNSPLHF
TGTGCCAGCAGCTTAGTAGGGGGCGATAATTCACCCCTCCACTTT
>TRBJ2-7|TRBV30|TRBD2|NA
CAWSARTSDTQQYF
TGTGCCTGGAGTGCCAGAACTAGCGATACCCAGCAGTACTTC
>TRBJ2-3|TRBV19|NA|few
CASSITGTLYTDTQYF
TGTGCCAGTAGTATAACCGGGACTCTTTACACAGATACGCAGTATTTT
>TRBJ2-2|TRBV6-5|TRBD1|NA
CASRPQGKNTGELFF
TGTGCCAGCAGGCCACAGGGGAAGAACACCGGGGAGCTGTTTTTT
>TRBJ2-3|TRBV15|NA|once
CATSRDPGTDTQYF
TGTGCCACCAGCAGAGATCCGGGCACAGATACGCAGTATTTT
>TRBJ1-2|TRBV15|NA|NA
CATSRDLAGVVGYGYTF
TGTGCCACCAGCAGAGATCTCGCAGGGGTGGTGGGCTATGGCTACACCTTC